This T cell receptor (beta chain) was sequenced in a study of long-term antiretroviral therapy in people with HIV. Study-level findings and limits: Relative to transplant donor controls, diversity remained lower despite increasing after ART.

immunoSEQ v3.0 was run at survey level. Assay used: immunoSEQ multiplex PCR; TCRdb lists only in-frame clones, some missing. The profile shows about 25,000 clones, 79% of them singletons. This clone was seen a handful of times. Its antigen is unidentified. The sequences come from unsorted PBMCs, collected 2.1 years after starting antiretroviral therapy. The sequence was collected from a man aged 30 to 39 with HIV.

CDR3 DNA sequence: TGTGCCACTAGCCAAAAGGACAGCACTGAAGCTTTCTTT. This gives the protein CATSQKDSTEAFF. The chain combines TRBV19 with TRBJ1-1, with D perhaps TRBD1 (6 bases). Germline assignment: CDR1 LNHDA and CDR2 SQIVND (reference sequence). This CDR3 has 13 residues. Trimming took off 10 bases at V and 4 bases at J, with 16 bases between the two ends.